One and the same sample provided the 11 T cell receptor beta chains below, sequenced in a study of graft-versus-host responses after intestinal transplantation (dated by TCRdb to the early 2020s). Libraries were made using the immunoSEQ multiplex PCR assay. The table was pulled from immuneACCESS by TCRdb, which kept in-frame rearrangements only. Such tables lose some clones; where checked, under half of the loss comes from unresolved V genes, and the rest has no known cause. For this sample the table gives 7,500 to 10,000 clones, of which about 90% were detected only once. The top ten constitute 2% to 3% of the sample. The material was PBMCs, obtained roughly 43 days after intestinal transplant. Receptor source: a human patient who received an intestinal transplant, so some T cells may come from the graft donor.

V usage is TRBV19 and J usage is TRBJ2-3, with unresolved D. The CDR3 is 12 residues long. The germline V gene has CDR1 LNHDA and CDR2 SQIVND (reference sequence). V lost 6 bases to trimming and J lost 2 bases, with 6 bases between them. CDR3 DNA: TGTGCCAGTAGCTCTCCCACAGATACGCAGTATTTT. Encoded protein: CASSSPTDTQYF.

The CDR3 is CASIPVFDNTEAFF. The CDR3, as DNA: TGTGCCAGCATCCCCGTGTTCGATAACACTGAAGCTTTCTTT. V gene TRBV2 combines with J gene TRBJ1-1; D is uncertain. The V gene lost 7 bases and the J gene lost 2 bases, with 14 bases spanning the gap. The CDR3 has 14 amino acids. Germline loops: CDR1 SNHLY, CDR2 FYNNEI.

The chain carries TRBV2 and TRBJ2-1; weak D call: TRBD2 (5 bases). Germline CDR1 and CDR2: SNHLY and FYNNEI. The V and J ends lost 6 bases and 4 bases respectively, with 10 bases between them. CDR3 length: 13 residues. The CDR3 region is CASREVDYNEQFF. The CDR3 bases are TGTGCCAGCAGGGAGGTAGATTACAATGAGCAGTTCTTC.

The chain joins TRBV5-6 to TRBJ2-1; 16 bases line up with TRBD2. V was clipped by 0 bases and J by 5 bases; unmatched bases: 5. Germline V CDR1 and CDR2: SGHDT, YYEEEE. The CDR3 covers 18 residues. As DNA, the CDR3 is TGTGCCAGCAGCTTGGTGGGACTAGCGGGAGGGCCCCACAATGAGCAGTTCTTC. This encodes CASSLVGLAGGPHNEQFF.

This chain uses TRBV23-1 with TRBJ1-1; 10 nucleotides line up with TRBD1. TRBV23-1 has ORF status, its function being uncertain. Unmatched junction bases numbered 17, after V lost 2 bases and J lost 5 bases. The CDR3 has 19 residues. This chain's CDR3 is CASSQGLRRFWGQGTEAFF. Here the CDR3 DNA reads TGCGCCAGCAGTCAAGGGCTCCGTCGATTTTGGGGACAGGGGACTGAAGCTTTCTTT.

The gene calls are TRBV7-9 and TRBJ2-5; tentative D call: TRBD2 (6 bases). V was clipped by 1 base and J by 5 bases, with 14 bases between them. The V gene's germline CDR1 is SEHNR and CDR2 FQNEAQ (reference sequence). This CDR3 is 15 amino acids long. The CDR3 protein is CASSLGGEVTETQYF. The CDR3 nucleotides are TGTGCCAGCAGCTTAGGCGGGGAGGTTACGGAGACCCAGTACTTC. Combining the CDR3 with reference TRBV7-9 and TRBJ2-5 gives the whole variable domain DTGVSQNPRHKITKRGQNVTFRCDPISEHNRLYWYRQTLGQGPEFLTYFQNEAQLEKSRLLSDRFSAERPKGSFSTLEIQRTEQGDSAMYLCASSLGGEVTETQYFGPGTRLLVL.

The rearrangement uses TRBV6-1 and TRBJ1-2; D is perhaps TRBD1 (5 bases). The V gene lost 10 bases and the J gene lost 3 bases, with 18 bases spanning the gap. This CDR3 is built from 14 residues. Per germline, CDR1 MNHNS and CDR2 SASEGT. CDR3 nucleotides: TGTGCCACCAAGGCAAGGGGCAAAGACTATGGCTACACCTTC. It codes for CATKARGKDYGYTF.

The chain has TRBV7-9 and TRBJ1-5, with no clear D. Looked up from germline, CDR1 is SEHNR and CDR2 is FQNEAQ (reference sequence). The CDR3 is 15 residues long. Trimming took off 4 bases at V and 0 bases at J, with 10 bases between the two ends. The CDR3 DNA follows: TGTGCCAGCAGCTGGGAGGGTGGTAGCAATCAGCCCCAGCATTTT. This sequence encodes CASSWEGGSNQPQHF.

The J gene is TRBJ1-2, the V gene TRBV6-6, with a possible D match to TRBD1 (6 bases). The CDR3 runs to 13 residues. Trimming took 6 bases from V and 4 from J, leaving 12 bases between them. CDR1 and CDR2 from the germline V gene are MNHNY and SVGAGI (reference sequence). The CDR3 bases are TGTGCCAGCAGCCGACAGGAAACCTATGGCTACACCTTC. Its translation is CASSRQETYGYTF.

The chain's CDR3 is CASSLDVGGATDTQYF. The CDR3 DNA reads as TGTGCCAGCAGCTTAGATGTGGGGGGGGCCACAGATACGCAGTATTTT. The V call is TRBV13, the J call TRBJ2-3; tentatively, D is TRBD2 (7 bases). This CDR3 is built from 16 residues. Germline V gives CDR1 PRHDT, CDR2 FYEKMQ (reference sequence). Trimming cost V 1 base and J 2 bases, with 13 bases left between them.

Details on this clone: Other DNA variants within this sample encode the same CDR3. The genes are TRBV5-1 and TRBJ1-1; 8 bases are shared with TRBD1. The junction had 3 bases not matched to a gene; V was cut back by 4 bases and J by 1 base. Germline V lookup: CDR1 SGHRS, CDR2 YFSETQ. The CDR3 covers 14 residues. In DNA, the CDR3 is TGCGCCAGCAGCCCCGGGACAGGGAACACTGAAGCTTTCTTT. It codes for CASSPGTGNTEAFF.